This is a list of T cell receptor beta chains from one sample in a study of blood T cell repertoires in COVID-19. Profiled with immunoSEQ multiplex PCR; TCRdb holds only in-frame clones, not every one. Among about 160,000 clones, approximately 95% were seen once, and the ten largest hold around 2%. Sequenced material: peripheral blood. The receptors here all came from a woman aged 60-70 years with COVID-19, enrolled during active disease. CDR3s include the opening cysteine and the closing phenylalanine or tryptophan. A D gene is named only where the DNA matches it firmly. The size field is filled for only some rows; it gives once, few, many or a size class.

V: TRBV5-1; size: -; J: TRBJ2-3; D: -; DNA: TGCGCCAGCAGCTTGGCTAGGAGTGTTGATACGCAGTATTTT; CDR3: CASSLARSVDTQYF
V: TRBV6-5; size: -; J: TRBJ2-3; D: TRBD2; DNA: TGTGCCAGCAGTTATAGCGGGGGGGCTGGGACAGATACGCAGTATTTT; CDR3: CASSYSGGAGTDTQYF
V: TRBV18; size: once; J: TRBJ1-6; D: TRBD1; DNA: TGTGCCAGCTCACCGGACAGGGGGGATAATTCACCCCTCCACTTT; CDR3: CASSPDRGDNSPLHF
V: TRBV7-3; size: few; J: TRBJ1-2; D: TRBD1; DNA: TGTGCCAGCAGGCTGGACAGGGGAGGCTACACCTTC; CDR3: CASRLDRGGYTF
V: TRBV7-6; size: -; J: TRBJ2-6; D: TRBD1; DNA: TGTGCCAGCAGCTGGACAGGGCAATCTGGGGCCAACGTCCTGACTTTC; CDR3: CASSWTGQSGANVLTF
V: TRBV29-1; size: -; J: TRBJ2-1; D: TRBD1; DNA: TGCAGCGTAGGGGGGACAGGGGGCTGGGACAATGAGCAGTTCTTC; CDR3: CSVGGTGGWDNEQFF
V: TRBV7-3; size: -; J: TRBJ2-3; D: -; DNA: TGTGCCAGCAGCTTAACCCGGCGGGGTACAGATACGCAGTATTTT; CDR3: CASSLTRRGTDTQYF
V: TRBV7-2; size: -; J: TRBJ1-5; D: TRBD1; DNA: TGTGCCAGCAGCTTTGACAGGGGCAGCCAGCCCCAGCATTTT; CDR3: CASSFDRGSQPQHF
V: TRBV5-1; size: -; J: TRBJ2-2; D: TRBD1; DNA: TGCGCCAGCAGCTTGGAGGGGACAGAGACCGGGGAGCTGTTTTTT; CDR3: CASSLEGTETGELFF
V: TRBV5-6; size: -; J: TRBJ1-2; D: -; DNA: TGTGCCAGCAGCTTGTTTGCGGGGGGACGAGGCTACACCTTC; CDR3: CASSLFAGGRGYTF
V: TRBV11-2; size: -; J: TRBJ1-6; D: -; DNA: TGTGCCAGCAGCTTCCAGGGGAAGTTCTCACCCCTCCACTTT; CDR3: CASSFQGKFSPLHF
V: TRBV5-1; size: -; J: TRBJ1-5; D: -; DNA: TGCGCCAGCAGCTTGGATCAGGGTCCTGGGGGAGGTCAGCCCCAGCATTTT; CDR3: CASSLDQGPGGGQPQHF
V: TRBV7-2; size: once; J: TRBJ1-1; D: TRBD1; DNA: TGTGCCAGCAGCTTGTACAGGGGCGGGAACACTGAAGCTTTCTTT; CDR3: CASSLYRGGNTEAFF
V: TRBV18; size: -; J: TRBJ2-7; D: -; DNA: TGTGCCAGCTCACCAGGCCAGGGTCCCTACGAGCAGTACTTC; CDR3: CASSPGQGPYEQYF
V: TRBV6-5; size: -; J: TRBJ1-3; D: -; DNA: TGTGCCAGCAGTTCCGGGGGCACCATATATTTT; CDR3: CASSSGGTIYF
V: TRBV19; size: -; J: TRBJ1-2; D: TRBD1; DNA: TGTGCCAGTAAGAGAGAGACAGGGGTATTTGGCTACACCTTC; CDR3: CASKRETGVFGYTF
V: TRBV6-6; size: -; J: TRBJ1-4; D: -; DNA: TGTGCCAGCAGTCACGACAGTTCGATGACAACTAATGAAAAACTGTTTTTT; CDR3: CASSHDSSMTTNEKLFF
V: TRBV29-1; size: -; J: TRBJ2-2; D: -; DNA: TGCAGCGTTGTGAGGAACACCGGGGAGCTGTTTTTT; CDR3: CSVVRNTGELFF
V: TRBV5-8; size: -; J: TRBJ1-5; D: -; DNA: TGTGCCAGCAGCTTGGGCCAGGATCAGCCCCAGCATTTT; CDR3: CASSLGQDQPQHF
V: TRBV12-3/TRBV12-4; size: -; J: TRBJ1-4; D: -; DNA: TGTGCCAGCAGTTTATCACAGGTGGAAAAACTGTTTTTT; CDR3: CASSLSQVEKLFF
V: TRBV7-2; size: -; J: TRBJ1-4; D: -; DNA: TGTGCCAGCAGTTCCGGGATACTTAATGAAAAACTGTTTTTT; CDR3: CASSSGILNEKLFF
V: TRBV4-1; size: -; J: TRBJ1-3; D: -; DNA: TGCGCCAGCAGCCAAGAAAGTGGCAGGGGCTCGGGAAACACCATATATTTT; CDR3: CASSQESGRGSGNTIYF
V: TRBV2; size: -; J: TRBJ1-6; D: -; DNA: TGTGCCAGCAGCGCAGCGGGGGTAGAGTCACCCCTCCACTTT; CDR3: CASSAAGVESPLHF
V: TRBV5-1; size: once; J: TRBJ2-1; D: TRBD2; DNA: TGCGCCAGCAGCCCCTCAGGGAGGGACCATGAGCAGTTCTTC; CDR3: CASSPSGRDHEQFF
V: TRBV6-1; size: -; J: TRBJ1-1; D: -; DNA: TGTGCCAGCAGTGAGTTCGTCCGGAGGACTGAAGCTTTCTTT; CDR3: CASSEFVRRTEAFF
V: TRBV5-1; size: -; J: TRBJ1-5; D: TRBD1; DNA: TGCGCCAGCAGCTTGGGGACAGGGGGCGGTCAGCCCCAGCATTTT; CDR3: CASSLGTGGGQPQHF
V: TRBV7-6; size: once; J: TRBJ1-4; D: TRBD1; DNA: TGTGCCAGCAGCTCCAAGGGACAGGGTAATGAAAAACTGTTTTTT; CDR3: CASSSKGQGNEKLFF